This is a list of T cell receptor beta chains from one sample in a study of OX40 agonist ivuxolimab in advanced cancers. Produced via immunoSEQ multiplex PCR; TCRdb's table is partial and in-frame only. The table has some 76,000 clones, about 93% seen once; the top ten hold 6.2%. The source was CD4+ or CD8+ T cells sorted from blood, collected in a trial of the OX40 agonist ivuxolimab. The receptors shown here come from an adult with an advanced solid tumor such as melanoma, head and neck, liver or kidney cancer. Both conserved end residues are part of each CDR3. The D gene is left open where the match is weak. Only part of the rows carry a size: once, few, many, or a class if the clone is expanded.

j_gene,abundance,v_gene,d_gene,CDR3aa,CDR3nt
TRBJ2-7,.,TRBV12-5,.,CASGLVLHEQYF,TGTGCTAGTGGTTTGGTACTCCACGAGCAGTACTTC
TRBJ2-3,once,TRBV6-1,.,CASKAPGLRTDTQYF,TGTGCCAGCAAAGCCCCGGGACTCCGCACAGATACGCAGTATTTT
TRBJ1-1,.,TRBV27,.,CASSLKGYTEAFF,TGTGCCAGCAGTTTAAAGGGCTACACTGAAGCTTTCTTT
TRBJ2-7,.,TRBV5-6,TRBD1,CASSPRDRGPAGYEQYF,TGTGCCAGCAGCCCCCGGGACAGGGGACCCGCCGGGTACGAGCAGTACTTC
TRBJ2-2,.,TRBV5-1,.,CASSLGKPRGELFF,TGCGCCAGCAGCTTGGGGAAACCACGGGGGGAGCTGTTTTTT
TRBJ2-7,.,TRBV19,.,CASSMAASYEQYF,TGTGCCAGTAGTATGGCGGCTTCCTACGAGCAGTACTTC
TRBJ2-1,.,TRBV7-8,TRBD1,CASRKGQGTGHEQFF,TGTGCCAGCAGAAAGGGACAGGGGACTGGGCATGAGCAGTTCTTC
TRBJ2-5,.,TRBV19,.,CASSINARGRETQYF,TGTGCCAGTAGTATAAACGCCAGGGGTCGGGAGACCCAGTACTTC
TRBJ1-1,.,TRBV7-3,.,CASRQYRGTEAFF,TGTGCCAGCAGACAATACAGAGGAACTGAAGCTTTCTTT
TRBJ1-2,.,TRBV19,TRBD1,CASNQGGPLGYTF,TGTGCCAGTAACCAGGGGGGCCCCTTGGGCTACACCTTC
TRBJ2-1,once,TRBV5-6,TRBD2,CASSPGGGEQFF,TGTGCCAGCAGCCCCGGGGGGGGTGAGCAGTTCTTC
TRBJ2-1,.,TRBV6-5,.,CASSSVSGTLGNEQFF,TGTGCCAGCAGTTCCGTATCCGGGACCCTTGGGAATGAGCAGTTCTTC
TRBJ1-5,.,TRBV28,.,CASSLMAEGQPQHF,TGTGCCAGCAGTTTAATGGCCGAGGGACAGCCCCAGCATTTT
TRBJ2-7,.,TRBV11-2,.,CASSLVAGIDEQYF,TGTGCCAGCAGCTTAGTGGCCGGTATCGACGAGCAGTACTTC
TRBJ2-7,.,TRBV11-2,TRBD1,CASSLGTGTNEQYF,TGTGCCAGCAGCCTGGGGACAGGAACTAACGAGCAGTACTTC
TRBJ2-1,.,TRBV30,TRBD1,CAWAPGTGNYNEQFF,TGTGCCTGGGCTCCCGGGACAGGGAACTACAATGAGCAGTTCTTC
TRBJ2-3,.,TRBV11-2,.,CASSLSGGGTSTDTQYF,TGTGCCAGCAGCTTATCAGGGGGAGGGACTAGCACAGATACGCAGTATTTT
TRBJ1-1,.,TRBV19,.,CASSMGPRETEAFF,TGTGCCAGTAGTATGGGCCCCAGGGAAACTGAAGCTTTCTTT
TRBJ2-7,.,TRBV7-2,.,CASSLDGGATYEQYF,TGTGCCAGCAGCTTAGATGGCGGGGCAACCTACGAGCAGTACTTC
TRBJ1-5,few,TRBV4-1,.,CASSQAWTSNQPQHF,TGCGCCAGCAGCCAAGCATGGACTAGCAATCAGCCCCAGCATTTT
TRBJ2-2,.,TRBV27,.,CASRNTGELFF,TGTGCCAGCAGGAACACCGGGGAGCTGTTTTTT
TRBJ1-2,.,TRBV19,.,CASSIYGGYTF,TGTGCCAGTAGTATATACGGTGGCTACACCTTC
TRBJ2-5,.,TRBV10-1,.,CASSERGLEETQYF,TGCGCCAGCAGTGAGAGAGGGCTCGAAGAGACCCAGTACTTC
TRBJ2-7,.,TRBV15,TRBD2,CATSIAGAEQYF,TGTGCCACCAGCATAGCGGGAGCCGAGCAGTACTTC
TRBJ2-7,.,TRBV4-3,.,CASSQGQFQYEQYF,TGCGCCAGCAGCCAGGGACAATTCCAGTACGAGCAGTACTTC
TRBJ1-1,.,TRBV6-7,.,CASSYQAGANTEAFF,TGTGCCAGCAGTTACCAGGCAGGGGCGAACACTGAAGCTTTCTTT
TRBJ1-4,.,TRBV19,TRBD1,CASSPKTGVNEKLFF,TGTGCCAGTAGTCCCAAGACAGGGGTTAATGAAAAACTGTTTTTT
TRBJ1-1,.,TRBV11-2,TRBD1,CASSYRTGLNTEAFF,TGTGCCAGCAGCTATCGGACAGGGCTTAACACTGAAGCTTTCTTT
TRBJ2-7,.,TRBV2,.,CASSEAAASSYEQYF,TGTGCCAGCAGTGAGGCCGCGGCGAGCTCCTACGAGCAGTACTTC
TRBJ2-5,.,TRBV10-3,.,CATQGNEPQETQYF,TGTGCCACCCAAGGGAATGAGCCCCAAGAGACCCAGTACTTC
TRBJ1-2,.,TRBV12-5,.,CASGLVRGTGYTF,TGTGCTAGTGGTTTGGTAAGAGGTACTGGCTACACCTTC
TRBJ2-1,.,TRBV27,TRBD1,CASSFLWGDRGPHNEQFF,TGTGCCAGCAGTTTCCTCTGGGGGGACAGGGGGCCCCACAATGAGCAGTTCTTC
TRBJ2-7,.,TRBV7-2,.,CASSFDSRQYF,TGTGCCAGCAGCTTTGACAGCCGGCAGTACTTC
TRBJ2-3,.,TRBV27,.,CASRATDTQYF,TGTGCCAGCAGGGCCACAGATACGCAGTATTTT
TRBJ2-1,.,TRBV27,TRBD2,CASSLTGTSGPQEQFF,TGTGCCAGCAGTTTAACCGGGACTAGCGGTCCACAGGAGCAGTTCTTC
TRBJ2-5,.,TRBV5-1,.,CASSLGYQETQYF,TGCGCCAGCAGCCTAGGGTACCAAGAGACCCAGTACTTC
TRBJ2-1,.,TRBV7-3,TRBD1,CASSLNVLGQGFDEQFF,TGTGCCAGCAGCTTAAATGTCCTGGGACAGGGGTTCGATGAGCAGTTCTTC
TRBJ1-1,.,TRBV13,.,CASSLGLRDLEAFF,TGTGCCAGCAGCTTAGGCCTGCGGGACCTTGAAGCTTTCTTT
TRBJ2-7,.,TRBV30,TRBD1,CAWSKGAGMSSYEQYF,TGTGCCTGGAGTAAGGGGGCCGGCATGAGCTCCTACGAGCAGTACTTC
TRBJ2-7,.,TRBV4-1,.,CASSQADGAYEQYF,TGCGCCAGCAGCCAAGCGGACGGGGCCTACGAGCAGTACTTC
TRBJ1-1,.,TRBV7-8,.,CASSLGGSVPKAEAFF,TGTGCCAGCAGCTTAGGGGGGTCGGTTCCTAAGGCTGAAGCTTTCTTT
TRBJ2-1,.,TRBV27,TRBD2,CASSFGTSPYNEQFF,TGTGCCAGCAGTTTCGGGACTAGCCCTTACAATGAGCAGTTCTTC